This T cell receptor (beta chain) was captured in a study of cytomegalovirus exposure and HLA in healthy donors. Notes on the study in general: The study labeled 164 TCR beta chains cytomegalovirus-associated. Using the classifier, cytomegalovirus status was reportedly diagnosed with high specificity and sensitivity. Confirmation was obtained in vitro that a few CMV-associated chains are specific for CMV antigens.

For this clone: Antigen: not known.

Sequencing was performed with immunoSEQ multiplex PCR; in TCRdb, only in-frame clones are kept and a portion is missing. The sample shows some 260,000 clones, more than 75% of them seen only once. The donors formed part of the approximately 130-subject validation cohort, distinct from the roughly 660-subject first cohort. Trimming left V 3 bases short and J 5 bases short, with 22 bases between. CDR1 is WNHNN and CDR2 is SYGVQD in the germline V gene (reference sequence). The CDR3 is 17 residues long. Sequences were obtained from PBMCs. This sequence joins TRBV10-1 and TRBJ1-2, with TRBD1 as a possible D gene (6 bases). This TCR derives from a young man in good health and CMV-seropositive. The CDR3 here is CASSDQPRPQGTYGYTF. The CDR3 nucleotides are TGCGCCAGCAGTGATCAACCCCGCCCACAGGGTACGTATGGCTACACCTTC.